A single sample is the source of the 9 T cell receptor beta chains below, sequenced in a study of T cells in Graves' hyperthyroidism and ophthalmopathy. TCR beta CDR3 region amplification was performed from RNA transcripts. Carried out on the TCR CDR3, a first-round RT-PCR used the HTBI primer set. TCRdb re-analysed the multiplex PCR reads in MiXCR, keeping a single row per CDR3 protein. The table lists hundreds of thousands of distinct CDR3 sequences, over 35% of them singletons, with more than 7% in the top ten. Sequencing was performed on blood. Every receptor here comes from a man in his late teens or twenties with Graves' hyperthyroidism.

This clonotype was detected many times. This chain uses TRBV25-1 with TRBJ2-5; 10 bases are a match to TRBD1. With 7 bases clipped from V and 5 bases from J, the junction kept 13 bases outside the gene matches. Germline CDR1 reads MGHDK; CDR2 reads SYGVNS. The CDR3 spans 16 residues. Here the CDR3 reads CASTYARQGAGETQYF. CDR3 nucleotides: TGTGCCAGCACCTACGCTCGACAGGGGGCTGGGGAGACCCAGTACTTC.

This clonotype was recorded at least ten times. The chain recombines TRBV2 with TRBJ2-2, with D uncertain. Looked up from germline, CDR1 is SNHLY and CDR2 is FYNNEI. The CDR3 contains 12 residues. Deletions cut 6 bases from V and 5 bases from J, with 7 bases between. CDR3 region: CASSQRTGELFF. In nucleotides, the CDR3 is TGTGCCAGCAGCCAACGGACCGGGGAGCTGTTTTTT.

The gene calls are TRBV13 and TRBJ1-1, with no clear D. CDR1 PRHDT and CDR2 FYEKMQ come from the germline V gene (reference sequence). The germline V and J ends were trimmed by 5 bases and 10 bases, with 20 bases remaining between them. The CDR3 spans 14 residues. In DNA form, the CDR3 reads TGTGCCAGCAGCCAACGGGGTCTCGGGGTGGGAGCTTTCTTT. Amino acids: CASSQRGLGVGAFF.

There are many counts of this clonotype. The DNA for the CDR3 is TGTGCCACCAGTGCTGAAGGTCGGGCAGGCTCCTACGAGCAGTACTTC. Translated, it gives CATSAEGRAGSYEQYF. The V gene is TRBV24-1, the J gene TRBJ2-7; D gene uncertain. The V gene lost 5 bases and the J gene lost 0 bases, with 16 bases spanning the gap. Looked up from germline, CDR1 is KGHDR and CDR2 is SFDVKD. The CDR3 runs to 16 residues.

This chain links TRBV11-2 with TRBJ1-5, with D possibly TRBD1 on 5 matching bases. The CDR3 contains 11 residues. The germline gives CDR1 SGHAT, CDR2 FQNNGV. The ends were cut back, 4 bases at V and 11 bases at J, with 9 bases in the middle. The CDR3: CASSWGRSQHF. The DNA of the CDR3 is TGTGCCAGCAGCTGGGGACGATCCCAGCATTTT.

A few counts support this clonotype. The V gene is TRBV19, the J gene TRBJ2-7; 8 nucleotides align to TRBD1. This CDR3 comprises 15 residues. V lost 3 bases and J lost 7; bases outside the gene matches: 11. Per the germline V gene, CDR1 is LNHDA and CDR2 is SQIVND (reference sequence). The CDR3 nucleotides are TGTGCCAGTAGTATCCAGGGGGCCCGGACTGGGGAGCAGTACTTC. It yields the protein CASSIQGARTGEQYF.

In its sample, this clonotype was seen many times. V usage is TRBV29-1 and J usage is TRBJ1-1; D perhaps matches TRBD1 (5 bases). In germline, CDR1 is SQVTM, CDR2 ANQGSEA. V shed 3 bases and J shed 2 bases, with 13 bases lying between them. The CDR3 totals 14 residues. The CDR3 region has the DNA TGCAGCGTTGAGGGGGAACAGGTCAACACTGAAGCTTTCTTT. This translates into CSVEGEQVNTEAFF.

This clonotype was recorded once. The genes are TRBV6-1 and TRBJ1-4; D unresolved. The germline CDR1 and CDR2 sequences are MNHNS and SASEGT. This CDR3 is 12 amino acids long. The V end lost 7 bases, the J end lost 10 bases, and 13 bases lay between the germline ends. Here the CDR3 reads CASKESSGKLFF. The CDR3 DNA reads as TGTGCCAGCAAGGAGAGCTCTGGAAAACTGTTTTTT.

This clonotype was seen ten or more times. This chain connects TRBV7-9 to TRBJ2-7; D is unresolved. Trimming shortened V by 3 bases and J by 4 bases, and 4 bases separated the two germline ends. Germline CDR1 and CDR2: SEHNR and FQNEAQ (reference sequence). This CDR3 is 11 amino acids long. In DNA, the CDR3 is TGTGCCAGCAGCTTGCAATACGAGCAGTACTTC. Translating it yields CASSLQYEQYF.